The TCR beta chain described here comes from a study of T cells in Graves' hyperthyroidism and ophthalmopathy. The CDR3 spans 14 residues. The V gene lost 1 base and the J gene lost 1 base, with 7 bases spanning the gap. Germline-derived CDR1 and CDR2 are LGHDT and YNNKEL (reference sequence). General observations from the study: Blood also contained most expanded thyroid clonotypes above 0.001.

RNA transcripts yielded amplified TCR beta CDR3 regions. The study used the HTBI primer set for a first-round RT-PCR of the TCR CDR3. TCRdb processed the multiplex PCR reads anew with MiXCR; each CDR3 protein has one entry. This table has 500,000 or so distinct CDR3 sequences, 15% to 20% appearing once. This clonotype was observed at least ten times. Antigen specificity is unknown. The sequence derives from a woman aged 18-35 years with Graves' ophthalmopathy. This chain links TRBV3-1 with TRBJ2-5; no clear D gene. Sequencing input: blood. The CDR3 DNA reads TGTGCCAGCAGCCAAGTTGGAGCCCAAGAGACCCAGTACTTC. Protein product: CASSQVGAQETQYF.